Below are 30 T cell receptor beta chains sequenced from a single sample in a study of breast tumors, draining lymph nodes, adjacent tissues. A single record per CDR3 protein comes from TCRdb applying MiXCR to the multiplex PCR reads. Here the sample spans 200,000 to 300,000 distinct CDR3 sequences, about 33% being singletons. Breast cancer patients provided tissue from their axillary draining lymph nodes. The sequenced sample was axillary lymph node tissue. The receptors come from a female donor with breast cancer. Some clones in this sample may be carry-over from other donors' samples.

This clonotype was observed at least ten times. This chain links TRBV7-9 with TRBJ1-5, with D unclear. The germline V gene has CDR1 SEHNR and CDR2 FQNEAQ (reference sequence). The CDR3 length is 15 residues. Trimming took 6 bases from V and 9 from J, leaving 21 bases between them. The DNA for the CDR3 is TGTGCCAGCAGTCCGGGAGGGAGGTCCGCCGGGCCCCAGCATTTT. This gives the protein CASSPGGRSAGPQHF.

This rearrangement joins TRBV5-4 to TRBJ2-1; D unclear. CDR3 length: 13 residues. Germline assignment: CDR1 SGHNT and CDR2 YYREEE (reference sequence). Trimming pared 4 bases from V and 5 bases from J, leaving 10 bases between. The DNA for the CDR3 is TGTGCCAGCAGCCGAGTGTATAACAATGAGCAGTTCTTC. It encodes CASSRVYNNEQFF.

On this clonotype: A read error may be the cause here, since a much bigger clone is one base away. This rearrangement joins TRBV7-2 to TRBJ2-7, with TRBD2 identical over 9 bases. The CDR3 covers 16 residues. The trim removed 1 base at V and 4 bases at J, leaving 8 bases unmatched. Germline assignment: CDR1 SGHTA and CDR2 FQGNSA. The CDR3 region is CASSLVAGGLSYEQYF. The CDR3 region has the DNA TGTGCCAGCAGCTTAGTGGCGGGAGGGCTTTCGTACGAGCAGTACTTC.

The rearrangement joins TRBV5-6 to TRBJ2-7; 8 nucleotides align to TRBD1. Germline lookup yields CDR1 SGHDT and CDR2 YYEEEE. V lost 7 bases and J lost 7; bases outside the gene matches: 10. The CDR3 runs 13 residues. The CDR3 nucleotides read TGTGCCAGCGAAGGGGGACAGGCTAGTGAGCAGTACTTC. Its translation: CASEGGQASEQYF.

This clonotype was recorded at least ten times. V usage is TRBV14 and J usage is TRBJ2-2; D gene uncertain. The germline V gene has CDR1 SGHDN and CDR2 FVKESK. Between the trimmed V and J ends, which lost 5 bases and 2 bases, there was a span of 9 bases. The CDR3 totals 14 residues. The CDR3 DNA is TGTGCCAGCAGCAGGACGGTTAACACCGGGGAGCTGTTTTTT. Translating gives CASSRTVNTGELFF.

This clonotype came up many times. The V gene is TRBV19, the J gene TRBJ1-5; D is uncertain. Germline CDR1 reads LNHDA; CDR2 reads SQIVND (reference sequence). V lost 6 bases, J lost 1 base, and 19 bases lay in between. This CDR3 is 17 amino acids long. The CDR3: CASRPSGRGSSNQPQHF. As DNA, the CDR3 is TGTGCCAGTAGACCTTCCGGCCGGGGATCCAGCAATCAGCCCCAGCATTTT.

This clonotype has a count of ten or more. V is TRBV5-1 and J is TRBJ2-1; 7 nucleotides agree with TRBD2. Germline CDR1 SGHRS, CDR2 YFSETQ. The CDR3 has 15 amino acids. V shed 2 bases, J shed 4 bases, and the junction held 6 bases outside the gene matches. Here the CDR3 reads CASSFGTTIYNEQFF. The CDR3 DNA reads TGCGCCAGCAGCTTCGGGACTACTATATACAATGAGCAGTTCTTC.

Of note for this clonotype: This sequence may be a read error, since a much larger clone differs from it by one base. The chain couples TRBV11-3 to TRBJ2-2; possibly TRBD2 for D (5 bases). Trimming stripped 1 base from V and 8 bases from J, with 17 bases between. The CDR3 contains 16 residues. Germline CDR1 is SGHNT and CDR2 is YENEEA. The CDR3 bases are TGTGCCAGCAGCTTAGGTTCGGAGGCCAGGATTGGGGAGCTGTTTTTT. Translating it yields CASSLGSEARIGELFF.

There are many counts of this clonotype. This chain uses TRBV5-5 with TRBJ2-7, with 15 bases matching TRBD2. CDR1 SGHKS and CDR2 YYEKEE come from the germline V gene (reference sequence). The junction had 8 bases not matched to a gene; V was cut back by 4 bases and J by 6 bases. This CDR3 has 16 amino acids. For the CDR3, the DNA is TGTGCCAGCAGCCTCGGACTAGCGGGAGGGTCTCGCGAGCAGTACTTC. As protein: CASSLGLAGGSREQYF.

There are many counts of this clonotype. The rearrangement joins TRBV20-1 to TRBJ1-2, with 8 bases matching TRBD1. CDR1 and CDR2 from the germline V gene are DFQATT and SNEGSKA (reference sequence). There are 13 residues in the CDR3. Written as DNA, the CDR3 is TGCAGCGCCAAGACAGGGGACCTCTATGGCTACACCTTC. Protein product: CSAKTGDLYGYTF.

The sample holds many counts of this clonotype. The rearrangement links TRBV2 to TRBJ2-4; 7 bases fit TRBD1. Trimming cost V 6 bases and J 0 bases; bases outside gene matches: 5. Per germline, CDR1 SNHLY and CDR2 FYNNEI. This CDR3 region has 15 residues. CDR3 coding DNA: TGTGCCAGCAGCTCCAGACAGGGAGCCAAAAACATTCAGTACTTC. Protein sequence: CASSSRQGAKNIQYF.

This clonotype was observed at least ten times. The J gene is TRBJ2-3, the V gene TRBV20-1; TRBD2 matches at 9 bases. CDR1 is DFQATT and CDR2 is SNEGSKA in the germline V gene (reference sequence). The CDR3 is made up of 15 amino acids. The trim removed 6 bases at V and 6 bases at J, leaving 13 bases unmatched. The CDR3 coding sequence is TGCAGTGCCAGCGTTAGACGCCTAGCGGGGGATACGCAGTATTTT. Protein sequence: CSASVRRLAGDTQYF.

Details on this clonotype: A read error may produce the germline difference seen at one junction end. This chain joins TRBV20-1 and TRBJ1-3; D is unresolved. CDR3 length equals 14 residues. The V gene's germline CDR1 is DFQATT and CDR2 SNEGSKA (reference sequence). CDR3 nucleotide sequence: TGCAGTGCTAGAGATCGCGGTAGTGGAACCACCATATATTTT. It is translated as CSARDRGSGTTIYF.

The table lists this clonotype with many counts. This chain connects TRBV6-1 to TRBJ1-2; 8 nucleotides agree with TRBD1. This CDR3 region has 14 residues. V was clipped by 2 bases and J by 3 bases; unmatched bases: 2. Germline CDR1 and CDR2: MNHNS and SASEGT. The CDR3 sequence: CASSELDRDYGYTF. Written as DNA, the CDR3 is TGTGCCAGCAGTGAACTGGACAGGGACTATGGCTACACCTTC.

This clonotype occurred many times. V gene TRBV2 combines with J gene TRBJ2-1, with a possible D match to TRBD2 (6 bases). CDR1 and CDR2 (germline): SNHLY, FYNNEI. V was trimmed by 8 bases and J by 0 bases, leaving 11 bases between them. CDR3 length: 14 amino acids. The CDR3 region has the DNA TGTGCCAGCGGGTTGGGGGGCTCCTACAATGAGCAGTTCTTC. Protein: CASGLGGSYNEQFF.

CDR3 protein: CASSYSFGGDYGYTF. The CDR3, as DNA: TGTGCCAGCAGCTACTCCTTTGGGGGCGACTATGGCTACACCTTC. The chain employs TRBV7-2 and TRBJ1-2; D might be TRBD1 (6 bases). The germline V gene has CDR1 SGHTA and CDR2 FQGNSA. The CDR3 is 15 residues long. V dropped 4 bases and J dropped 3 bases, with 15 bases sitting between them.

With respect to this clonotype: Given a much more abundant clone one base away, this may be a read error. The chain uses TRBV6-5 and TRBJ2-5; TRBD2 might be the D (7 bases). CDR1 and CDR2 from the germline V gene are MNHEY and SVGAGI. V lost 5 bases and J lost 13, with 20 bases in between. The CDR3 runs to 13 residues. For the CDR3, the DNA is TGTGCCAGCAGTAGAACAGGTCGCGGGGGCCCGTACTTC. Translation gives CASSRTGRGGPYF.

This clonotype was picked up a small number of times. Since a much larger clone is just one base distant, this may be a read error. This chain connects TRBV20-1 to TRBJ2-3, with D unclear. The germline V gene encodes CDR1 DFQATT and CDR2 SNEGSKA (reference sequence). This CDR3 region has 14 residues. CDR3: CSARDEARTATQYF. CDR3 DNA sequence: TGCAGTGCTAGAGATGAAGCCCGCACAGCTACGCAGTATTTT.

The CDR3 coding sequence is TGTGCCAGTAGTCTCGCCCCTCAACAGGGGGACAATGAGCAGTTCTTC. Translating it yields CASSLAPQQGDNEQFF. The V gene is TRBV19, the J gene TRBJ2-1, with 8 bases lining up with TRBD1. After removal of 5 bases from V and 5 bases from J, the junction contained 11 bases not matched to a gene. CDR3 length: 16 residues. The germline V gene encodes CDR1 LNHDA and CDR2 SQIVND (reference sequence).

This clonotype was detected ten times or more. V gene TRBV29-1 combines with J gene TRBJ2-7; TRBD1 matches at 9 bases. The ends lost 7 bases at V and 5 bases at J; junction bases unmatched: 9. Germline loops: CDR1 SQVTM, CDR2 ANQGSEA. This CDR3 has 13 amino acids. The CDR3 loop reads CSAEGTGTNEQYF. CDR3 DNA: TGCAGCGCTGAGGGGACAGGGACCAACGAGCAGTACTTC.

This clonotype has only a few counts. This sequence may be a read error, since a much larger clone differs from it by one base. The chain uses TRBV20-1 and TRBJ1-5; possible D gene TRBD1, 6 bases. The CDR3 covers 16 residues. V dropped 2 bases and J dropped 7 bases, with 21 bases sitting between them. The V gene's germline CDR1 is DFQATT and CDR2 SNEGSKA (reference sequence). The CDR3 loop is CSARNYRDVAFQPQHF. CDR3 DNA: TGCAGTGCTAGAAACTACAGGGATGTCGCCTTCCAGCCCCAGCATTTT.

As concerns this clonotype: A much larger clone differs by one base, so this may be a read error. The genes are TRBV19 and TRBJ2-1, with TRBD1 matching over 8 bases. The V gene's germline CDR1 is LNHDA and CDR2 SQIVND (reference sequence). The CDR3 has 15 amino acids. J gave up 6 bases and V 6 bases, and 10 bases lay outside the gene matches. The CDR3 nucleotides read TGTGCCAGTAGGAGGACAGGGCTGACCTGCAATGAGCAGTTCTTC. This translates into CASRRTGLTCNEQFF.

The sample holds a few counts of this clonotype. This chain joins TRBV27 and TRBJ2-1, with TRBD2 matching over 13 bases. The CDR3 sequence is 14 residues long. V shed 4 bases, J shed 10 bases, and the junction held 4 bases outside the gene matches. CDR1 and CDR2 from the germline V gene are MNHEY and SMNVEV (reference sequence). CDR3 nucleotides: TGTGCCAGCAGTTCACTAGCGGGAGGGCCGGAGCAGTTCTTC. Encoded protein: CASSSLAGGPEQFF.

This clonotype has ten or more counts. The CDR3 DNA reads as TGTGCCAGCAGTGAGGGACAGATCTTGGGCAATCAGCCCCAGCATTTT. It specifies CASSEGQILGNQPQHF. J is TRBJ1-5 and V is TRBV6-1, with 7 bases matching TRBD1. CDR3 length equals 16 residues. V gave up 3 bases and J gave up 2 bases; unmatched junction bases: 7. CDR1 is MNHNS, CDR2 SASEGT, per germline.

The rearrangement links TRBV19 to TRBJ2-1; D might be TRBD2 (5 bases). Trimming left V 5 bases short and J 4 bases short, with 6 bases between. Germline lookup yields CDR1 LNHDA and CDR2 SQIVND (reference sequence). The CDR3 loop spans 12 amino acids. As DNA, the CDR3 is TGTGCCAGTAGTGGCGGGTACAATGAGCAGTTCTTC. It codes for CASSGGYNEQFF.

This rearrangement joins TRBV6-5 to TRBJ1-4; perhaps TRBD1 as D (5 bases). The V gene's germline CDR1 is MNHEY and CDR2 SVGAGI. The V end was cut by 5 bases, the J end by 4 bases, with 23 bases between. This CDR3 has 18 residues. The CDR3 bases are TGTGCCAGCAGTCACCTCGGCCGACAGCATGGGATTAATGAAAAACTGTTTTTT. The encoded protein is CASSHLGRQHGINEKLFF.

This clonotype was observed many times. The chain uses TRBV7-6 and TRBJ2-1; TRBD2 matches 11 bases. CDR3 length: 17 amino acids. Germline lookup yields CDR1 SGHVS and CDR2 FNYEAQ. V was pared by 1 base and J by 9 bases, with 11 bases of the junction left unmatched. The CDR3 spells CASSLVLLAGGRREQFF. CDR3 nucleotides: TGTGCCAGCAGCTTAGTCCTTCTAGCGGGAGGCCGTCGTGAGCAGTTCTTC. The entire variable domain, with the rest obtained from reference TRBV7-6 and TRBJ2-1, is as follows: GAGVSQSPRYKVTKRGQDVALRCDPISGHVSLYWYRQALGQGPEFLTYFNYEAQQDKSGLPNDRFSAERPEGSISTLTIQRTEQRDSAMYRCASSLVLLAGGRREQFFGPGTRLTVL.

Ten or more counts support this clonotype. The chain joins TRBV5-1 to TRBJ2-5, with 8 nucleotides matching TRBD1. CDR1 and CDR2 from the germline V gene are SGHRS and YFSETQ. J gave up 2 bases and V 2 bases, and 5 bases lay outside the gene matches. The CDR3 is 15 amino acids. The CDR3 sequence is CASSLGTGTQETQYF. CDR3 nucleotides: TGCGCCAGCAGCTTAGGGACAGGTACTCAAGAGACCCAGTACTTC.

Comment on this clonotype: A read error is possible here, since a much larger clone lies one base away. This sequence joins TRBV4-3 and TRBJ2-7; 10 bases map to TRBD2. CDR1 is LGHNA and CDR2 is YSLEER in the germline V gene. With V trimmed by 8 bases and J by 4 bases, 11 bases remained unmatched. CDR3 length: 15 residues. The CDR3 sequence: CASGRASGSFYEQYF. The CDR3 DNA is TGCGCCAGCGGCCGAGCTAGCGGGAGTTTTTACGAGCAGTACTTC.

As for this clonotype: A much larger clone is a single base away; this may be a read error. This chain uses TRBV12-3 or TRBV12-4 with TRBJ1-4; D is unclear. The germline V and J ends were trimmed by 5 bases and 15 bases, with 13 bases remaining between them. This CDR3 is built from 11 residues. This chain's CDR3 is CASSPRELVFF. Written as DNA, the CDR3 is TGTGCCAGCAGTCCGCGTGAATTGGTGTTTTTT.